A single count supports the clone carrying this TCR beta chain. What it recognizes is unknown. Some clones are missing from TCRdb's copy, which holds only in-frame ones; the method was immunoSEQ multiplex PCR. The table lists approximately 94,000 clones, about 90% of them singletons, with 4% to 4.5% in the top ten. This sample is part of a study of T cell responses to AZD1222 COVID-19 vaccine. Findings of the study overall: CD4 TCRs linked to vaccination spanned spike, dominating at 160-218 and 743-854. Clonal diversity was possibly underestimated, and white British individuals and females predominated among donors.

In germline, CDR1 is SGHTA, CDR2 FQGNSA. There are 15 residues in the CDR3. Trimming took 3 bases from V and 3 from J, leaving 12 bases between them. The chain carries TRBV7-2 and TRBJ2-1; perhaps TRBD1 as D (6 bases). This material consisted of peripheral blood, taken on day 0 of MenACWY control vaccination. The sequence came from an adult in good health. The DNA for the CDR3 is TGTGCCAGCAGCTTGTCACAGGGCTTCTACAATGAGCAGTTCTTC. It specifies CASSLSQGFYNEQFF.